This is a list of T cell receptor beta chains from one sample in a study of blood T cell repertoires in COVID-19. Measured with immunoSEQ multiplex PCR; TCRdb has only the in-frame clones, and not every one. The sample lists fewer than 400,000 clones, under 90% occurring once. Sequenced material: peripheral blood. These receptors came from a woman in her 30s with COVID-19, enrolled during active disease. Each CDR3 is given with its conserved first and last residue. D genes are given only for firm matches. The listing skips clone size in some rows; elsewhere it reads once, few, many or a size class.

CDR3 protein,CDR3 DNA,D gene,clone size,J gene,V gene
CASSLTTGAGYTF,TGTGCCAGCAGCCTCACGACAGGGGCCGGCTACACCTTC,TRBD1,NA,TRBJ1-2,TRBV6-2/TRBV6-3
CASRGTNTEAFF,TGTGCCAGCCGGGGGACGAACACTGAAGCTTTCTTT,NA,NA,TRBJ1-1,TRBV3-1/TRBV3-2
CASSERGYTEAFF,TGTGCCAGCAGTGAACGGGGTTACACTGAAGCTTTCTTT,NA,NA,TRBJ1-1,TRBV2
CASSADRVATGELFF,TGCGCCAGCAGTGCTGACAGGGTGGCCACCGGGGAGCTGTTTTTT,TRBD1,NA,TRBJ2-2,TRBV10-1
CASSPTAANTEAFF,TGTGCCAGCAGCCCCACAGCAGCGAACACTGAAGCTTTCTTT,NA,NA,TRBJ1-1,TRBV7-2
CASSLVGQAEQTQYF,TGCGCCAGCAGCTTGGTCGGACAGGCGGAGCAGACCCAGTACTTC,TRBD1,NA,TRBJ2-5,TRBV5-1
CAWSPGTTYEQYF,TGTGCCTGGAGTCCCGGGACAACCTACGAGCAGTACTTC,NA,NA,TRBJ2-7,TRBV30
CASSLGVSGNTIYF,TGTGCCAGCTCTCTAGGCGTCTCTGGAAACACCATATATTTT,NA,once,TRBJ1-3,TRBV6-5
CASSIGTSPYNEQFF,TGTGCCAGTAGTATAGGGACTAGTCCGTACAATGAGCAGTTCTTC,TRBD2,once,TRBJ2-1,TRBV19
CASSRSAGTGVGYTF,TGTGCCAGCAGCCGGTCCGCCGGGACAGGGGTCGGCTACACCTTC,TRBD1,NA,TRBJ1-2,TRBV11-2
CASSHLATGFTYEQYF,TGTGCCAGCAGCCATCTTGCGACAGGCTTCACCTACGAGCAGTACTTC,NA,NA,TRBJ2-7,TRBV14
CASSPGAGQGGPGNQPQHF,TGTGCCAGCTCACCCGGAGCGGGACAGGGGGGCCCGGGGAATCAGCCCCAGCATTTT,TRBD1,NA,TRBJ1-5,TRBV18
CASSQGSGLKQYF,TGCGCCAGCAGCCAAGGCTCGGGACTGAAGCAGTATTTT,NA,NA,TRBJ2-3,TRBV4-1
CASSTQGAKETQYF,TGTGCCAGCAGTACCCAGGGGGCGAAGGAGACCCAGTACTTC,TRBD1,NA,TRBJ2-5,TRBV2
CASSLGIGVGYGYTF,TGTGCCAGCAGCTTAGGGATCGGGGTAGGGTATGGCTACACCTTC,NA,NA,TRBJ1-2,TRBV7-9
CASSPQRAGEQFF,TGTGCCAGCAGCCCCCAGAGGGCTGGTGAGCAGTTCTTC,NA,NA,TRBJ2-1,TRBV6-5
CASSLDRGSYGYTF,TGTGCCAGCAGCTTAGACAGGGGGAGCTATGGCTACACCTTC,TRBD1,NA,TRBJ1-2,TRBV7-2
CASSPSGDETQYF,TGTGCCAGCTCACCAAGCGGGGACGAGACCCAGTACTTC,TRBD2,NA,TRBJ2-5,TRBV18
CASSQGGNYGYTF,TGCGCCAGCAGCCAAGGCGGAAACTATGGCTACACCTTC,NA,NA,TRBJ1-2,TRBV4-3
CASRGSGDYGYTF,TGTGCCAGCAGAGGGTCGGGGGACTATGGCTACACCTTC,NA,NA,TRBJ1-2,TRBV6-5
CASSQGQGFEAFF,TGCGCCAGCAGCCAAGGACAGGGCTTTGAAGCTTTCTTT,TRBD1,NA,TRBJ1-1,TRBV4-1
CASSLSGVGGYTF,TGTGCCAGCAGTTTATCCGGGGTGGGTGGCTACACCTTC,NA,once,TRBJ1-2,TRBV27
CASEDGTPDGYTF,TGTGCCAGCGAAGACGGGACACCTGATGGCTACACCTTC,NA,NA,TRBJ1-2,TRBV11-3
CASSSRPGHFTQYF,TGTGCCAGCAGCTCGCGGCCGGGACATTTCACCCAGTACTTC,NA,NA,TRBJ2-5,TRBV7-2
CASSPGGQYYSNQPQHF,TGTGCCAGCAGTCCGGGAGGACAGTACTATAGCAATCAGCCCCAGCATTTT,NA,NA,TRBJ1-5,TRBV28
CAWSVPRGIYGYTF,TGTGCCTGGAGTGTTCCTCGAGGAATCTATGGCTACACCTTC,NA,NA,TRBJ1-2,TRBV30
CASSSSGGFPPLHF,TGTGCCAGCAGTTCCTCAGGGGGATTTCCACCCCTCCACTTT,TRBD1,NA,TRBJ1-6,TRBV6-2/TRBV6-3
CASSPHSDSTQYF,TGTGCCAGCAGCCCTCACTCTGACTCGACCCAGTACTTC,NA,NA,TRBJ2-5,TRBV28
CASSLGGGFYEQYF,TGTGCCAGCAGCTTAGGGGGGGGGTTCTACGAGCAGTACTTC,TRBD2,NA,TRBJ2-7,TRBV7-2
CADLRDNSPLHF,TGCGCCGATCTTCGGGATAATTCACCCCTCCACTTT,NA,NA,TRBJ1-6,TRBV23-1
CASSSSPGDSETQYF,TGTGCCAGCAGCTCATCCCCGGGAGATTCAGAGACCCAGTACTTC,NA,NA,TRBJ2-5,TRBV7-2
CASSLNRNTEAFF,TGTGCCAGCAGTTTAAACAGGAACACTGAAGCTTTCTTT,NA,NA,TRBJ1-1,TRBV12-3/TRBV12-4